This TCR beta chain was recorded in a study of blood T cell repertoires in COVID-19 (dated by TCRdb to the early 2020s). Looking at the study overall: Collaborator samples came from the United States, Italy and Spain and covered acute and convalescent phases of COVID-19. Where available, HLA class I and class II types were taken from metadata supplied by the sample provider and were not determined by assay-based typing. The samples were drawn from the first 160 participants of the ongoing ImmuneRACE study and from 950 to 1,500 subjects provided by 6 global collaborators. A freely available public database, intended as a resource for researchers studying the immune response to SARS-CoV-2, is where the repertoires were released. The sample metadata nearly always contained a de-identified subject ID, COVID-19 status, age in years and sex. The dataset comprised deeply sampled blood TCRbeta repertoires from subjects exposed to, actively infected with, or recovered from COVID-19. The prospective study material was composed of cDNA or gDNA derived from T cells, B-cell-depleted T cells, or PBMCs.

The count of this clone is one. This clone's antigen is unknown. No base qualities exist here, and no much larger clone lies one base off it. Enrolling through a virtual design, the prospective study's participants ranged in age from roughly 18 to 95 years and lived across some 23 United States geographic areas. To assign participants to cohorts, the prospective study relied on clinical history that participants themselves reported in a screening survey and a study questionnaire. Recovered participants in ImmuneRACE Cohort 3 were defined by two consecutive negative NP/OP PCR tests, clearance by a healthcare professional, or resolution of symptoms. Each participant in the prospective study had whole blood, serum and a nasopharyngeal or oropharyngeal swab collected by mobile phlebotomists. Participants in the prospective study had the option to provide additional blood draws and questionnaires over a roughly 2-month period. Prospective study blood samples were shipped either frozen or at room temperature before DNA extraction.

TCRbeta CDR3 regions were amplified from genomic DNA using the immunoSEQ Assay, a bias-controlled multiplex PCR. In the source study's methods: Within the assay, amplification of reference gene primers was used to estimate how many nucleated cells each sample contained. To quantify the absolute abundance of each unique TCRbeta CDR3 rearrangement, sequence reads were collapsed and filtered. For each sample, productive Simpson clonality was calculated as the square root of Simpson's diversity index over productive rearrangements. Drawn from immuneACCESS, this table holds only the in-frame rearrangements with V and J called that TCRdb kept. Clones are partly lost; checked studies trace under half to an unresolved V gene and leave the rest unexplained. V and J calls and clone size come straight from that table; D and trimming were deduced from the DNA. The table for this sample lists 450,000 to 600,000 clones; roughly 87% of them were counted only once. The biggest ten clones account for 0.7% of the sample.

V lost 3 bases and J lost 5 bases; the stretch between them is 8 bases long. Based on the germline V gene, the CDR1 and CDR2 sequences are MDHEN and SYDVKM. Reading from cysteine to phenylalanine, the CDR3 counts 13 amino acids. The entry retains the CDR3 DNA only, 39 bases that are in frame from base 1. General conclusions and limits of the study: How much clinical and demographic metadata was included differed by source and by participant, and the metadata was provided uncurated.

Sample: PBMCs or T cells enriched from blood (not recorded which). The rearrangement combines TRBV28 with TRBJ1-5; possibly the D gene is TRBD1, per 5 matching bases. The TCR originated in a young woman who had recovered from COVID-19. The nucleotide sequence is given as TGTGCCAGCAGTTTGGGAGGGGATCAGCCCCAGCATTTT. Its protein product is CASSLGGDQPQHF.